This record looks at one TCR beta chain sequence and its context. This sample was taken from a study of cytomegalovirus exposure and HLA in healthy donors. The PCR made use of 60 Vbeta and 13 Jbeta primers. Here immunoSEQ multiplex PCR was the method, and the copy in TCRdb shows in-frame clones only, minus some. The data contain some 180,000 clones, 70% to 80% of them singletons. V was pared by 3 bases and J by 8 bases, with 11 bases of the junction left unmatched. The CDR3 is made up of 16 amino acids. CDR1 LNHNV and CDR2 YYDKDF come from the germline V gene (reference sequence). Sequencing was carried out using PBMCs. The sequence was obtained from a woman aged 25 to 45 in good health and CMV-seronegative. The chain couples TRBV15 to TRBJ1-4, with 8 nucleotides matching TRBD1. This CDR3 reads CATSSPWDRLEEKLFF. DNA for the CDR3: TGTGCCACCAGCAGCCCGTGGGACAGGCTGGAGGAAAAACTGTTTTTT.